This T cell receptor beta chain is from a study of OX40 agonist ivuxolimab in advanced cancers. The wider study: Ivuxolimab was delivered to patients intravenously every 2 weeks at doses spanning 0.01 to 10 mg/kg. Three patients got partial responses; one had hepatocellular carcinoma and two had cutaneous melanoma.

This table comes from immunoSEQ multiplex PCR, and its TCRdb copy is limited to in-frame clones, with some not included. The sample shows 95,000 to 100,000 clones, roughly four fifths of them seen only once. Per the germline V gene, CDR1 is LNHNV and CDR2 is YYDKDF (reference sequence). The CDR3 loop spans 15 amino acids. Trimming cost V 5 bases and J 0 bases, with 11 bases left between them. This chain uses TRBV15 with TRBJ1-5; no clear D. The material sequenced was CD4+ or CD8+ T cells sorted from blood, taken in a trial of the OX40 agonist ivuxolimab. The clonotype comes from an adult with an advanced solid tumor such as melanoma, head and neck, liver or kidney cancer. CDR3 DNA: TGTGCCACCAGCGGCGCACGGGTTAGCAATCAGCCCCAGCATTTT. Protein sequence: CATSGARVSNQPQHF.